The 17 T cell receptor beta chains below were found in one sample sequenced in a study of sequential checkpoint blockade in melanoma. Profiling relied on immunoSEQ multiplex PCR, and the TCRdb table lists in-frame clones only, not all of them. In the table there are some 10,000 clones, approximately 76% of which are singletons. Treatment in this sample: randomized to nivolumab then ipilimumab (arm A) or the reverse (arm B). The sequenced sample was CD8+ T cells sorted from blood (inferred from file names), obtained from a patient given nivolumab and ipilimumab in sequence. All receptors derive from a human donor with melanoma.

This clone was seen a few times. The V call is TRBV4-3, the J call TRBJ1-2; TRBD1 matches at 7 bases. From germline, CDR1 is LGHNA and CDR2 YSLEER. This CDR3 has 14 amino acids. The V gene end was trimmed by 3 bases and the J gene end by 2 bases; junction bases not matched to a gene: 3. The CDR3 is CASSQVGQNYGYTF. The CDR3 nucleotides read TGCGCCAGCAGCCAGGTGGGACAGAACTATGGCTACACCTTC.

In nucleotides, the CDR3 is TGTGCCACCGAAGACAGGGATGTCGAGCAGTACTTC. Encoded protein: CATEDRDVEQYF. The chain recombines TRBV10-3 with TRBJ2-7, with TRBD1 identical over 7 bases. This CDR3 has 12 amino acids. V lost 10 bases to trimming and J lost 6 bases; unmatched junction nucleotides: 9. CDR1 is ENHRY and CDR2 is SYGVKD in the germline V gene.

This clone was detected a few times. The chain couples TRBV9 to TRBJ1-2, with D perhaps matching TRBD1 (5 bases). Germline CDR1 reads SGDLS; CDR2 reads YYNGEE. The CDR3 spans 23 residues. The V and J ends lost 1 base and 4 bases respectively, with 38 bases between them. CDR3 bases: TGTGCCAGCAGCGTACGAGCCAACACGGGTGGGGCAGGGAAATCTCCTTACGGCTATGGCTACACCTTC. Its translation: CASSVRANTGGAGKSPYGYGYTF. Complete variable domain (other parts from reference TRBV9 and TRBJ1-2): DSGVTQTPKHLITATGQRVTLRCSPRSGDLSVYWYQQSLDQGLQFLIQYYNGEERAKGNILERFSAQQFPDLHSELNLSSLELGDSALYFCASSVRANTGGAGKSPYGYGYTFGSGTRLTVV.

The CDR3, as DNA: TGTGCCAGCAGGACGGGTTCGGGGACTGGAGAAAAACTGTTTTTT. This gives the protein CASRTGSGTGEKLFF. The chain uses TRBV2 and TRBJ1-4, with D possibly being TRBD1 (5 bases). Trimming cost V 6 bases and J 8 bases, with 19 bases left between them. The CDR3 contains 15 residues. The V gene's germline CDR1 is SNHLY and CDR2 FYNNEI.

The V call is TRBV28, the J call TRBJ1-1, with TRBD1 as a possible D gene (5 bases). The germline CDR1 and CDR2 sequences are MDHEN and SYDVKM. Trimming left V 5 bases short and J 4 bases short, with 8 bases between. The CDR3 totals 12 residues. CDR3 sequence reads: CASSRGSTEAFF. CDR3 nucleotide sequence: TGTGCCAGCAGTCGGGGGAGCACTGAAGCTTTCTTT.

The rearrangement uses TRBV11-3 and TRBJ2-7; 10 bases are a match to TRBD1. CDR1 and CDR2 from the germline V gene are SGHNT and YENEEA. This CDR3 spans 15 amino acids. V lost 5 bases, J lost 3 bases, and 7 bases stayed unmatched. CDR3 residues: CASSLGQGVGYEQYF. CDR3 nucleotides: TGTGCCAGCAGCCTTGGACAGGGGGTTGGCTACGAGCAGTACTTC.

The rearrangement joins TRBV5-4 to TRBJ2-7, with TRBD1 as a possible D gene (6 bases). The V and J ends lost 2 bases and 1 base respectively, with 7 bases between them. The germline V gene encodes CDR1 SGHNT and CDR2 YYREEE (reference sequence). CDR3 length: 13 residues. CDR3 residues: CASSFQGSYEQYF. In DNA, the CDR3 is TGTGCCAGCAGCTTTCAGGGGTCCTACGAGCAGTACTTC.

V and J are TRBV27 and TRBJ1-6; 10 bases agree with TRBD1. This CDR3 has 24 amino acids. CDR1 and CDR2 (germline): MNHEY, SMNVEV (reference sequence). After removal of 1 base from V and 6 bases from J, the junction contained 27 bases not matched to a gene. This chain's CDR3 is CASSLFLGVGIPGQGPQTNSPLHF. The CDR3 DNA reads as TGTGCCAGCAGTTTATTTCTAGGGGTGGGGATCCCGGGACAGGGGCCGCAAACTAATTCACCCCTCCACTTT.

In its sample, this clone was seen once. The V and J genes are TRBV11-2 and TRBJ1-6; D is possibly TRBD1 (6 bases). V dropped 5 bases and J dropped 4 bases, with 9 bases sitting between them. Germline V lookup: CDR1 SGHAT, CDR2 FQNNGV. CDR3 length: 14 amino acids. CDR3 in amino acids: CASSPGQYNSPLHF. The CDR3 bases are TGTGCCAGCAGCCCCGGACAGTATAATTCACCCCTCCACTTT.

This chain uses TRBV19 with TRBJ2-5; D is possibly TRBD1 (5 bases). The last part of the DNA fits TRBJ2-7 better; the J call may be wrong. CDR3 length: 15 residues. Germline V gene lookup returns CDR1 LNHDA and CDR2 SQIVND (reference sequence). CDR3 sequence: CASSLGLSPSYEQYF. In nucleotides, the CDR3 is TGTGCCAGTAGTTTGGGGCTGAGTCCATCCTACGAGCAGTACTTC.

The chain uses TRBV28 and TRBJ2-7; 7 nucleotides match TRBD2. The CDR3 covers 14 residues. Germline V gene data show CDR1 as MDHEN and CDR2 as SYDVKM. Germline trimming cut 5 bases from V and 7 bases from J; bases unmatched to any gene: 11. In DNA, the CDR3 is TGTGCCAGCAGTCCCCCTTTTGGCGGGGGTGAGCAGTACTTC. Its protein is CASSPPFGGGEQYF.

The chain couples TRBV7-9 to TRBJ1-1, with 7 bases fitting TRBD1. The junction had 6 bases not matched to a gene; V was cut back by 5 bases and J by 0 bases. In germline, CDR1 is SEHNR, CDR2 FQNEAQ (reference sequence). The CDR3 has 15 residues. CDR3 loop: CASSITGDMNTEAFF. CDR3 in DNA: TGTGCCAGCAGCATAACAGGGGACATGAACACTGAAGCTTTCTTT.

In this sample, this clone is medium-sized. The chain links TRBV7-9 to TRBJ2-7, with D tentatively TRBD1 (6 bases). Germline V gene sequence: CDR1 SEHNR, CDR2 FQNEAQ (reference sequence). Trimming stripped 4 bases from V and 5 bases from J, with 18 bases between. This CDR3 region has 15 residues. The CDR3 sequence is CASSSVWAKGDEQYF. As DNA, the CDR3 is TGTGCCAGCAGCTCCGTATGGGCCAAGGGGGACGAGCAGTACTTC.

This clone was counted a few times. This rearrangement joins TRBV4-3 to TRBJ1-5; TRBD1 matches at 9 bases. Germline V gene lookup returns CDR1 LGHNA and CDR2 YSLEER. The CDR3 has 15 amino acids. The ends lost 4 bases at V and 6 bases at J; junction bases unmatched: 7. The CDR3, as DNA: TGCGCCAGCAGCCCAAACAGGGGGCGCGCTCAGCCCCAGCATTTT. It specifies CASSPNRGRAQPQHF.

The chain couples TRBV4-3 to TRBJ1-1; D call uncertain. The CDR3 spans 18 residues. Trimming stripped 0 bases from V and 2 bases from J, with 19 bases between. Germline V gene sequence: CDR1 LGHNA, CDR2 YSLEER. CDR3: CASSQDVAVPITNTEAFF. Here the CDR3 DNA reads TGCGCCAGCAGCCAAGATGTGGCAGTACCAATTACCAACACTGAAGCTTTCTTT.

V and J are TRBV28 and TRBJ2-5, with TRBD2 matching 11 bases. The last part of the DNA fits TRBJ2-7 better; the J call may be wrong. In germline, CDR1 is MDHEN, CDR2 SYDVKM. The CDR3 loop spans 15 amino acids. In nucleotides, the CDR3 is TGTGCCAGCAGGGGGACTAGCGGATACTCCTACGAGCAGTACTTC. This gives the protein CASRGTSGYSYEQYF.

The V and J genes are TRBV7-8 and TRBJ1-2, with D maybe TRBD1 (6 bases). Germline CDR1 is SGHVS and CDR2 is FQNEAQ. The CDR3 is 16 amino acids. Trimming removed 4 bases at V and 4 bases at J, with 19 bases between. In DNA, the CDR3 is TGTGCCAGCAGCTCTAGCTTACAGGGTACCCGCTATGGCTACACCTTC. Its protein product is CASSSSLQGTRYGYTF.